This TCR beta chain was sequenced during a study of shared clonotypes between healthy human individuals. General study findings and limits: The study generally estimated greater richness for naive than memory subsets.

Germline lookup yields CDR1 SEHNR and CDR2 FQNEAQ (reference sequence). This CDR3 contains 14 residues. The trim removed 5 bases at V and 14 bases at J, leaving 8 bases unmatched. The repertoire was sequenced with immunoSEQ multiplex PCR; TCRdb's copy has only in-frame clones and lacks some. The data contain roughly 400,000 clones, 96% of them singletons. Details on this clone: Its antigen is undetermined.

The sequenced sample was memory CD8+ T cells sorted from blood. Subset meaning: CD45RO+ cells pooled with CCR7-negative TemRA cells. The gene calls are TRBV7-9 and TRBJ2-1, with TRBD2 identical over 14 bases. The origin of this receptor is a man younger than 40 in good health. The CDR3 sequence is CASSPGTSGRVEFF. CDR3 bases: TGTGCCAGCAGCCCAGGGACTAGCGGGAGAGTTGAGTTCTTC. Full variable domain (outside the CDR3, taken from reference TRBV7-9 and TRBJ2-1): DTGVSQNPRHKITKRGQNVTFRCDPISEHNRLYWYRQTLGQGPEFLTYFQNEAQLEKSRLLSDRFSAERPKGSFSTLEIQRTEQGDSAMYLCASSPGTSGRVEFFGPGTRLTVL.